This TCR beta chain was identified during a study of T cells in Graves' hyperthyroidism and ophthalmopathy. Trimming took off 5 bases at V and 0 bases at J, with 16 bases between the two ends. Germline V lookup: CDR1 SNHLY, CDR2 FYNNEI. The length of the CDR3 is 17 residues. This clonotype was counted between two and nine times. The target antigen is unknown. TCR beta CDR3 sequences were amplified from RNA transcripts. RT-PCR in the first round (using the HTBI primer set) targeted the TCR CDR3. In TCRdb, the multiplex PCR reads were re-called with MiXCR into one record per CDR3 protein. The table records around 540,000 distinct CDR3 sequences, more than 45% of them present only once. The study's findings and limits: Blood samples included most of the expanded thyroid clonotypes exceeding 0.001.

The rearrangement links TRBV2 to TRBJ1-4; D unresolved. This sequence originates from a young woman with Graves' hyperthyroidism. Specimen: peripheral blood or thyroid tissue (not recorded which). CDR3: CASSYSIITSTNEKLFF. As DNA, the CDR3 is TGTGCCAGCAGTTACTCGATTATCACCTCAACTAATGAAAAACTGTTTTTT.